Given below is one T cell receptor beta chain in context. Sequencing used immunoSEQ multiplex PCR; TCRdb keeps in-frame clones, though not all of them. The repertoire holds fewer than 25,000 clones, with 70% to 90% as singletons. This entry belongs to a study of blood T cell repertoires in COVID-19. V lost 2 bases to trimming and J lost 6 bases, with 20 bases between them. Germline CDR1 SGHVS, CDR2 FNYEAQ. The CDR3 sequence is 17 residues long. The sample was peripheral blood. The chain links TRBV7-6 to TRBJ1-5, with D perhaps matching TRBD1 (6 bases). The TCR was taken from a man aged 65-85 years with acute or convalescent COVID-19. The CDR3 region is CASSLFSGGVSVQPQHF. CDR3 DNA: TGTGCCAGCAGCTTATTTAGCGGGGGCGTTTCGGTTCAGCCCCAGCATTTT.